This T cell receptor beta chain was sequenced in a study of somatic mutations in cytotoxic T cells in rheumatoid arthritis. About the research overall: A subset of V beta antibody-stained T-cell populations was isolated by flow sorting, reaching nearly 100% purity, and this subset included V beta1+ cells that went on to TCRB sequencing. Study-wide results and caveats: Patients with rheumatoid arthritis, but not healthy controls, had CD8+ clonality that increased with age. The targets (antigens) of the expanded CD8+ clones were not known.

A word on this clone: Its antigen is not known.

Germline loops: CDR1 SGHTA, CDR2 FQGNSA. This CDR3 spans 19 amino acids. Unmatched junction bases numbered 13, after V lost 5 bases and J lost 0 bases. Method: immunoSEQ multiplex PCR; TCRdb's copy keeps in-frame clones and lacks some. This table has approximately 20,000 clones, more than 65% appearing once. This chain joins TRBV7-2 and TRBJ2-1, with 10 nucleotides matching TRBD2. This sequence was found in a woman aged 45-59 years in good health. Sequenced sample: CD8+ T cells sorted from blood. CDR3 protein: CASSLPGTSGKPSYNEQFF. The CDR3, as DNA: TGTGCCAGCAGCCTCCCAGGTACTAGCGGGAAACCCTCCTACAATGAGCAGTTCTTC. Variable domain in full (rest from reference TRBV7-2 and TRBJ2-1): GAGVSQSPSNKVTEKGKDVELRCDPISGHTALYWYRQSLGQGLEFLIYFQGNSAPDKSGLPSDRFSAERTGGSVSTLTIQRTQQEDSAVYLCASSLPGTSGKPSYNEQFFGPGTRLTVL.